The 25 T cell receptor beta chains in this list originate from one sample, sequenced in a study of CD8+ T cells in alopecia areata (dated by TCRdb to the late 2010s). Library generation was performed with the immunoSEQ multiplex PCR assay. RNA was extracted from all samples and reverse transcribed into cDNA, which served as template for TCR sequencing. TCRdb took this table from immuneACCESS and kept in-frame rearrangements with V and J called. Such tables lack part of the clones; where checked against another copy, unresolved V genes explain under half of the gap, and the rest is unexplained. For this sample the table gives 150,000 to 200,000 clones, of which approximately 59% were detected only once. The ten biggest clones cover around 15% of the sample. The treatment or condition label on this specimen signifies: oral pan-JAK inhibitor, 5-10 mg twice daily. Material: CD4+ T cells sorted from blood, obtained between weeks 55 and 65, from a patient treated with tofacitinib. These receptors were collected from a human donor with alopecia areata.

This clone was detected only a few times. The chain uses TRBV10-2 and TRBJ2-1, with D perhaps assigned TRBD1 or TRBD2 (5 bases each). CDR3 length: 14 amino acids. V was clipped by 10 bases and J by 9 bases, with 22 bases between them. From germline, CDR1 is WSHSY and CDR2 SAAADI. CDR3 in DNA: TGCGCCATTTGGGACCACCCCTCGGTTGGTGAGCAGTTCTTC. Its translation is CAIWDHPSVGEQFF.

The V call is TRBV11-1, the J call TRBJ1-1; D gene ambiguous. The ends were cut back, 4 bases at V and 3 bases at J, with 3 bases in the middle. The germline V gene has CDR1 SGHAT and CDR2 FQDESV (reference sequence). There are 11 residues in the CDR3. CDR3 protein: CASSSYTEAFF. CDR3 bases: TGTGCCAGCAGCTCATACACTGAAGCTTTCTTT.

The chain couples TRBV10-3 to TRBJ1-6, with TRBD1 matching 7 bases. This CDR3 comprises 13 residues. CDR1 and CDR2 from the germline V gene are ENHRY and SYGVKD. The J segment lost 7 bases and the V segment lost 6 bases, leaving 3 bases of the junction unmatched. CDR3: CAIRRQGNSPLHF. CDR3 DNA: TGTGCCATCAGGAGACAGGGAAATTCACCCCTCCACTTT.

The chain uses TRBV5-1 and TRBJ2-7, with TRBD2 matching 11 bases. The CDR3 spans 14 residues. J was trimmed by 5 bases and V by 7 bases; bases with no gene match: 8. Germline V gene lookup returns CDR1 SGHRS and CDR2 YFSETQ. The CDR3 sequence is CASGSGTSGHEQYF. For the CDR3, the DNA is TGCGCCAGCGGTTCCGGGACTAGCGGCCACGAGCAGTACTTC. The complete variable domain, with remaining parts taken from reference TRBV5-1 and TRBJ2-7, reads KAGVTQTPRYLIKTRGQQVTLSCSPISGHRSVSWYQQTPGQGLQFLFEYFSETQRNKGNFPGRFSGRQFSNSRSEMNVSTLELGDSALYLCASGSGTSGHEQYFGPGTRLTVT.

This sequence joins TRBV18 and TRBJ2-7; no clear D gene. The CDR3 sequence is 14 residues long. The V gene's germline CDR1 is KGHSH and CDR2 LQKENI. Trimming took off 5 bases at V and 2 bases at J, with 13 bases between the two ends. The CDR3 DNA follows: TGTGCCAGCTCAGGTGAGATAGGAACCTACGAGCAGTACTTC. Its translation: CASSGEIGTYEQYF.

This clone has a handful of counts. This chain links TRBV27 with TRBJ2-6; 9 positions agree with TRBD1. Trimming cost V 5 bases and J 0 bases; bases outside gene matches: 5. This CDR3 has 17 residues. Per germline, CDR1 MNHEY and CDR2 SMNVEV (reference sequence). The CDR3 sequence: CASSRQGGGSGANVLTF. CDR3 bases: TGTGCCAGCAGTAGACAGGGGGGAGGCTCTGGGGCCAACGTCCTGACTTTC.

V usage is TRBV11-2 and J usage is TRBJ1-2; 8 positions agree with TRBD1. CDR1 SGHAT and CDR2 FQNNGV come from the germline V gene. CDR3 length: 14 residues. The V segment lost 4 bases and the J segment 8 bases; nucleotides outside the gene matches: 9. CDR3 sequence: CASSSGGGIRGYTF. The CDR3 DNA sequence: TGTGCCAGCAGCTCAGGGGGCGGTATTCGCGGCTACACCTTC.

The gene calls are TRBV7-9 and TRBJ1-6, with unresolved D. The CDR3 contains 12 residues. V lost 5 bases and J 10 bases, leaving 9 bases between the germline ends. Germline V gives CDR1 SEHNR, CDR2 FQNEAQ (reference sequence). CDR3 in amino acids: CASSRFGSPLHF. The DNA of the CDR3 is TGTGCCAGCAGCAGGTTCGGGTCACCCCTCCACTTT.

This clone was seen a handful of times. CDR3: CSPQGGHEQFF. The DNA of the CDR3 is TGCAGTCCACAGGGGGGCCATGAGCAGTTCTTC. This sequence joins TRBV20-1 and TRBJ2-1; 8 bases map to TRBD1. The ends lost 8 bases at V and 8 bases at J; junction bases unmatched: 5. Germline V CDR1 and CDR2: DFQATT, SNEGSKA (reference sequence). The CDR3 consists of 11 residues.

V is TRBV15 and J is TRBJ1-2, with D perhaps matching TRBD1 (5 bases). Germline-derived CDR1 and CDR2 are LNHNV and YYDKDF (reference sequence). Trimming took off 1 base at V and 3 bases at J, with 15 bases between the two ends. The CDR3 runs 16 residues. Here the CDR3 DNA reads TGTGCCACCAGCAGAGGAGGCCTGCAGGGTCACTATGGCTACACCTTC. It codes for CATSRGGLQGHYGYTF. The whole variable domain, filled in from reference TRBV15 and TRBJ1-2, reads DAMVIQNPRYQVTQFGKPVTLSCSQTLNHNVMYWYQQKSSQAPKLLFHYYDKDFNNEADTPDNFQSRRPNTSFCFLDIRSPGLGDTAMYLCATSRGGLQGHYGYTFGSGTRLTVV.

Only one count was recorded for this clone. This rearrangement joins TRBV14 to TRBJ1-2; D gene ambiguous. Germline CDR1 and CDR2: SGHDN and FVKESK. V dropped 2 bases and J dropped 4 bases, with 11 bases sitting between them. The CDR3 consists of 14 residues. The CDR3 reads CASSQWRDGYGYTF. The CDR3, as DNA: TGTGCCAGCAGCCAATGGCGCGATGGCTATGGCTACACCTTC. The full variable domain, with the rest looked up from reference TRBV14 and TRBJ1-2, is EAGVTQFPSHSVIEKGQTVTLRCDPISGHDNLYWYRRVMGKEIKFLLHFVKESKQDESGMPNNRFLAERTGGTYSTLKVQPAELEDSGVYFCASSQWRDGYGYTFGSGTRLTVV.

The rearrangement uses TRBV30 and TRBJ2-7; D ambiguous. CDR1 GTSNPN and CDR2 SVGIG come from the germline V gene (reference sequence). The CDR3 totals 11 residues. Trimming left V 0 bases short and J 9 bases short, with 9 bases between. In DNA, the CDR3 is TGTGCCTGGAGTGTATCGGATTTGCAGTACTTC. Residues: CAWSVSDLQYF.

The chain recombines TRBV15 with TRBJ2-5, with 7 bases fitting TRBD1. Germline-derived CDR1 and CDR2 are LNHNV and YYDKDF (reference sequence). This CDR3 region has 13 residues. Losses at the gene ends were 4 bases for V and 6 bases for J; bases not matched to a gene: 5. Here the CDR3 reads CATSTRQGQTQYF. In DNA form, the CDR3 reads TGTGCCACCAGCACCCGACAGGGTCAGACCCAGTACTTC.

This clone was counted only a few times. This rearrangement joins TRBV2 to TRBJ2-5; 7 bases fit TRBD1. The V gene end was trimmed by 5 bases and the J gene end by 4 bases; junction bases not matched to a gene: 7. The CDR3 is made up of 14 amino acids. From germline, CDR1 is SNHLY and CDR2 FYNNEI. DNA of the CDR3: TGTGCCAGCAGTCCAGACAGGGTACGAGAGACCCAGTACTTC. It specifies CASSPDRVRETQYF.

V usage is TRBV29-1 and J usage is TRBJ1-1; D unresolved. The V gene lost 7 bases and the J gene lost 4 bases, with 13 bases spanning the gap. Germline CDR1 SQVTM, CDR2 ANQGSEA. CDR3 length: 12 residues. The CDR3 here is CSAVTATTEAFF. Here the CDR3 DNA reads TGCAGCGCCGTGACGGCTACCACTGAAGCTTTCTTT.

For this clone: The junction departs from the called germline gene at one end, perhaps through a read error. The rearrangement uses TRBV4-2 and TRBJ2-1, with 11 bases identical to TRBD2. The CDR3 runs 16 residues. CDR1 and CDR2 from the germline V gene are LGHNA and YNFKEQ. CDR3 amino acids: CAGSQDQTSGDGEQFF. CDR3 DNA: TGTGCCGGCAGCCAAGATCAGACTAGCGGGGATGGTGAGCAGTTCTTC.

In DNA, the CDR3 is TGCGCCAGCGGAGCCCTAGCGGACCAAGAGACCCAGTACTTC. Residues: CASGALADQETQYF. This chain joins TRBV5-1 and TRBJ2-5, with TRBD2 matching over 7 bases. With 7 bases clipped from V and 0 bases from J, the junction kept 6 bases outside the gene matches. The length of the CDR3 is 14 residues. CDR1 is SGHRS, CDR2 YFSETQ, per germline.

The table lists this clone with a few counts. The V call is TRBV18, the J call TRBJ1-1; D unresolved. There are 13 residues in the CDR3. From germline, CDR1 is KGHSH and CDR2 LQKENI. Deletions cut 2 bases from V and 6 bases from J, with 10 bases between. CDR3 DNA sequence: TGTGCCAGCTCACCATATAGAGATTCTGAAGCTTTCTTT. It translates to CASSPYRDSEAFF.

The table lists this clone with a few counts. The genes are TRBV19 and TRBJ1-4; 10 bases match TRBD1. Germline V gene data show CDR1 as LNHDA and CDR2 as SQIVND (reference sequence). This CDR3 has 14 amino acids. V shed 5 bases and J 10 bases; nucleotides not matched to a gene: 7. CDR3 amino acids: CASSGTGVIGKLFF. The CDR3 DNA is TGTGCCAGTAGTGGGACAGGGGTTATCGGAAAACTGTTTTTT.

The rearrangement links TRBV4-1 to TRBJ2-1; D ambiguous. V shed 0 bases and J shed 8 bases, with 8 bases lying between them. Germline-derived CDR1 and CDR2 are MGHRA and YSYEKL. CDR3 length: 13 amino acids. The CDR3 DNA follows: TGCGCCAGCAGCCAAGATATGGGCGATGAGCAGTTCTTC. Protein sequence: CASSQDMGDEQFF.

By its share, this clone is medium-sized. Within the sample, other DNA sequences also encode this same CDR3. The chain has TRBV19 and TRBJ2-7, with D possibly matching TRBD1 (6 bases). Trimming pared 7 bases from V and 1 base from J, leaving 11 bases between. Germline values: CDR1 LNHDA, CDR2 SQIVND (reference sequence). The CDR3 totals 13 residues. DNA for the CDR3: TGTGCCAGTAAGTCAGGGGCGTCCTACGAGCAGTACTTC. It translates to CASKSGASYEQYF.

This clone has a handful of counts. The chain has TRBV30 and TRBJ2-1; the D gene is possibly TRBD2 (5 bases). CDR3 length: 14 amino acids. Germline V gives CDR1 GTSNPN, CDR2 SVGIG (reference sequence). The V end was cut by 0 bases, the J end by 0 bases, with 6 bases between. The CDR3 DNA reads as TGTGCCTGGAGTGTTGGGAGCTCCTACAATGAGCAGTTCTTC. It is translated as CAWSVGSSYNEQFF.

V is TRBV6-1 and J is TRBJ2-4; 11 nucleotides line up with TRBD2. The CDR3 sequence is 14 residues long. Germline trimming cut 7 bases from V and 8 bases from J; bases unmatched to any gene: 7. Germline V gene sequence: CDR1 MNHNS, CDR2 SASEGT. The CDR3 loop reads CASTLAGVGDIQYF. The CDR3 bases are TGTGCCAGCACACTAGCGGGGGTTGGAGACATTCAGTACTTC.

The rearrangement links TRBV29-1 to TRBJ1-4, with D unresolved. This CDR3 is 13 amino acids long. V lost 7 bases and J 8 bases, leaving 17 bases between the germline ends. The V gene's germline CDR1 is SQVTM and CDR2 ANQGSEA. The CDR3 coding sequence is TGCAGCGGCTGTCGGGGTTTAGGGGAAAAACTGTTTTTT. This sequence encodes CSGCRGLGEKLFF.

The CDR3 bases are TGTGCCTGGAGCGAAAGAAATTCACCCCTCCACTTT. Residues: CAWSERNSPLHF. The V and J genes are TRBV30 and TRBJ1-6; unclear D gene. V lost 3 bases and J 7 bases, leaving 7 bases between the germline ends. This CDR3 has 12 amino acids. Germline CDR1 reads GTSNPN; CDR2 reads SVGIG (reference sequence). The full variable domain, with the rest looked up from reference TRBV30 and TRBJ1-6, is SQTIHQWPATLVQPVGSPLSLECTVEGTSNPNLYWYRQAAGRGLQLLFYSVGIGQISSEVPQNLSASRPQDRQFILSSKKLLLSDSGFYLCAWSERNSPLHFGNGTRLTVT.